Listed here are 7 T cell receptor beta chains from one sample, sequenced in a study of patients and donors after allogeneic stem cell transplantation. Each CDR3 protein is one row after TCRdb ran MiXCR on the RT-PCR reads. The sample has tens of thousands of distinct CDR3 sequences; roughly 29% are singletons. Sequenced input: blood, either unsorted or a sorted T cell fraction (not recorded which). The source is a human donor who was either an allogeneic HSCT recipient or a stem cell or donor lymphocyte infusion donor (not recorded which). It is not recorded whose cells these are; they may come from a transplant donor.

This sequence joins TRBV12-3 or TRBV12-4 and TRBJ2-1; either TRBD1 or TRBD2 may fit D (6 bases each). The V end lost 5 bases, the J end lost 0 bases, and 14 bases lay between the germline ends. This CDR3 region has 16 residues. The CDR3 nucleotides are TGTGCCAGCAGTCTCCACGGGGGCCTCTCCTACAATGAGCAGTTCTTC. Protein sequence: CASSLHGGLSYNEQFF.

This rearrangement joins TRBV20-1 to TRBJ1-5; D is perhaps TRBD1 (5 bases). This CDR3 contains 14 residues. Between the trimmed V and J ends, which lost 2 bases and 3 bases, there was a span of 11 bases. CDR1 DFQATT and CDR2 SNEGSKA come from the germline V gene (reference sequence). The CDR3 region is CSARSGTYNQPQHF. The CDR3, as DNA: TGCAGTGCTAGATCCGGGACTTACAATCAGCCCCAGCATTTT.

This clonotype was found a few times. CDR3 sequence reads: CASSLSVPGELFF. CDR3 DNA sequence: TGCGCCAGCAGCTTGTCCGTCCCCGGGGAGCTGTTTTTT. The rearrangement links TRBV5-1 to TRBJ2-2; no definite D call. The V gene lost 1 base and the J gene lost 6 bases, with 7 bases spanning the gap. Germline-derived CDR1 and CDR2 are SGHRS and YFSETQ. This CDR3 contains 13 residues. The full variable domain, its missing parts supplied by reference TRBV5-1 and TRBJ2-2, is KAGVTQTPRYLIKTRGQQVTLSCSPISGHRSVSWYQQTPGQGLQFLFEYFSETQRNKGNFPGRFSGRQFSNSRSEMNVSTLELGDSALYLCASSLSVPGELFFGEGSRLTVL.

The chain has TRBV6-6 and TRBJ1-1, with 7 bases that match TRBD1. J lost 1 base, V lost 4 bases, and 3 bases had no gene match. The CDR3 spans 14 residues. CDR1 is MNHNY, CDR2 SVGAGI, per germline (reference sequence). Here the CDR3 DNA reads TGTGCCAGCAGTTCCTGGACAGGGAACACTGAAGCTTTCTTT. It encodes CASSSWTGNTEAFF.

This clonotype was detected many times. The chain combines TRBV5-1 with TRBJ1-1; D remains unclear. In germline, CDR1 is SGHRS, CDR2 YFSETQ. The CDR3 is 17 amino acids. V lost 0 bases and J 7 bases, leaving 22 bases between the germline ends. This CDR3 reads CASSLGGGGHSNLEAFF. The CDR3 DNA reads as TGCGCCAGCAGCTTGGGTGGCGGAGGGCACTCAAACCTTGAAGCTTTCTTT.

This clonotype has more than one count but fewer than ten. The V and J genes are TRBV29-1 and TRBJ2-1; 7 positions match TRBD1. CDR3 length: 14 amino acids. Germline loops: CDR1 SQVTM, CDR2 ANQGSEA. The trim removed 6 bases at V and 0 bases at J, leaving 5 bases unmatched. CDR3 amino acids: CSVGRDSSYNEQFF. CDR3 DNA sequence: TGCAGCGTGGGTCGGGACAGCTCCTACAATGAGCAGTTCTTC.

This clonotype was counted at least ten times. The V gene is TRBV5-1, the J gene TRBJ2-3; TRBD2 is a possible D gene (6 bases). The germline V gene has CDR1 SGHRS and CDR2 YFSETQ. The CDR3 runs to 14 residues. Trimming stripped 3 bases from V and 4 bases from J, with 12 bases between. For the CDR3, the DNA is TGCGCCAGCAGCTCTAGACTAGACCCAGATACGCAGTATTTT. This codes for CASSSRLDPDTQYF.